These 8 T cell receptor beta chains were sequenced from one sample in a study of CD8 T cells in Susac syndrome. Reverse transcription used roughly 0.45 to 1 ug RNA and random hexamers. A single record per CDR3 protein comes from TCRdb applying MiXCR to the immunoSEQ multiplex PCR reads. The sample includes fewer than 35,000 distinct CDR3 sequences, 94% seen only once; the top ten take 0.25% to 0.35%. The sequenced sample consisted of CD8+ T cells from PBMCs. All receptors derive from a human donor in good health.

The chain is built from TRBV5-4 and TRBJ1-1; D ambiguous. Trimming took 2 bases from V and 8 from J, leaving 10 bases between them. CDR3 length: 12 amino acids. Germline V gene data show CDR1 as SGHNT and CDR2 as YYREEE (reference sequence). The CDR3 is CASSFNGMEAFF. For the CDR3, the DNA is TGTGCCAGCAGCTTCAACGGGATGGAAGCTTTCTTT.

The chain couples TRBV6-5 to TRBJ2-1; 12 bases fit TRBD2. Per the germline V gene, CDR1 is MNHEY and CDR2 is SVGAGI. Trimming removed 5 bases from V and 10 bases from J; junction bases left unmatched: 6. The CDR3 is made up of 14 amino acids. CDR3 region: CASSKTSGGSEQFF. The CDR3 DNA reads as TGTGCCAGCAGTAAGACTAGCGGGGGAAGCGAGCAGTTCTTC.

The chain uses TRBV13 and TRBJ2-1; D might be TRBD2 (5 bases). CDR1 is PRHDT and CDR2 is FYEKMQ in the germline V gene (reference sequence). V was clipped by 0 bases and J by 2 bases, with 11 bases between them. The CDR3 contains 16 residues. The CDR3 protein is CASSLGASGAYNEQFF. CDR3 in DNA: TGTGCCAGCAGCTTAGGGGCCAGCGGAGCCTACAATGAGCAGTTCTTC.

The CDR3 nucleotides read TGTGCCAGCAGTTTAGCGCAGCAGGGTCAAGAGACCCAGTACTTC. It yields the protein CASSLAQQGQETQYF. The rearrangement joins TRBV12-3 or TRBV12-4 to TRBJ2-5, with TRBD1 as a possible D gene (5 bases). Trimming removed 0 bases from V and 2 bases from J, with 10 bases in between. This CDR3 comprises 15 residues.

This chain uses TRBV2 with TRBJ1-6; D gene unclear. Germline V CDR1 and CDR2: SNHLY, FYNNEI. V was pared by 3 bases and J by 0 bases, with 6 bases between. The CDR3 extends over 15 amino acids. CDR3 sequence reads: CASSDTSSYNSPLHF. DNA for the CDR3: TGTGCCAGCAGTGACACGAGCTCCTATAATTCACCCCTCCACTTT.

This clonotype was seen only once. J is TRBJ2-5 and V is TRBV9; TRBD1 aligns across 7 bases. There are 14 residues in the CDR3. Germline trimming cut 4 bases from V and 5 bases from J; bases unmatched to any gene: 8. Germline CDR1 and CDR2: SGDLS and YYNGEE. The CDR3 region is CASSPTGVRETQYF. The CDR3 DNA reads TGTGCCAGCAGCCCCACAGGGGTGCGGGAGACCCAGTACTTC. The full variable domain, with the rest looked up from reference TRBV9 and TRBJ2-5, is DSGVTQTPKHLITATGQRVTLRCSPRSGDLSVYWYQQSLDQGLQFLIQYYNGEERAKGNILERFSAQQFPDLHSELNLSSLELGDSALYFCASSPTGVRETQYFGPGTRLLVL.

The V call is TRBV9, the J call TRBJ2-1; maybe TRBD2 (11 bases). The V end lost 3 bases, the J end lost 7 bases, and 35 bases lay between the germline ends. The CDR3 has 21 amino acids. Germline lookup yields CDR1 SGDLS and CDR2 YYNGEE. CDR3 protein: CASSAPPGTGDSGGAINEQFF. CDR3 nucleotides: TGTGCCAGCAGCGCCCCTCCCGGGACAGGGGATAGCGGGGGGGCTATAAATGAGCAGTTCTTC. The variable domain in full, completed from reference TRBV9 and TRBJ2-1, reads DSGVTQTPKHLITATGQRVTLRCSPRSGDLSVYWYQQSLDQGLQFLIQYYNGEERAKGNILERFSAQQFPDLHSELNLSSLELGDSALYFCASSAPPGTGDSGGAINEQFFGPGTRLTVL.

The chain uses TRBV10-3 and TRBJ1-1; the D gene is possibly TRBD1 (6 bases). This CDR3 spans 15 amino acids. The germline V gene encodes CDR1 ENHRY and CDR2 SYGVKD. V was cut by 3 bases and J by 0 bases, with 11 bases left in between. CDR3 in amino acids: CAISDITGMNTEAFF. The CDR3 nucleotides read TGTGCCATCAGTGATATCACAGGGATGAACACTGAAGCTTTCTTT.